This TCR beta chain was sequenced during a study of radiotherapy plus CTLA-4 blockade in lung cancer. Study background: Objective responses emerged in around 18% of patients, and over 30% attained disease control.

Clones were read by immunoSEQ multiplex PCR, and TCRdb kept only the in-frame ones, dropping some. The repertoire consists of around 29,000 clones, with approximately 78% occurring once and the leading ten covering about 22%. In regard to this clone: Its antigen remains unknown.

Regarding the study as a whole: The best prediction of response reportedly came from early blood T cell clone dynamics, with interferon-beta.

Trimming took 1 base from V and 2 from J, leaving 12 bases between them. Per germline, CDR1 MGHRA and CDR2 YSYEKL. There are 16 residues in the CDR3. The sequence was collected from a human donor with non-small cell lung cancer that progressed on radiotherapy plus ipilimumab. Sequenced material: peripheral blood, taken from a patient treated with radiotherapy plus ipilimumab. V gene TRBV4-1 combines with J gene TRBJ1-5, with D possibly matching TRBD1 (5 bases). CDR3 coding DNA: TGCGCCAGCAGCCAAGGATCGGGGGGAGGCAATCAGCCCCAGCATTTT. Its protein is CASSQGSGGGNQPQHF.